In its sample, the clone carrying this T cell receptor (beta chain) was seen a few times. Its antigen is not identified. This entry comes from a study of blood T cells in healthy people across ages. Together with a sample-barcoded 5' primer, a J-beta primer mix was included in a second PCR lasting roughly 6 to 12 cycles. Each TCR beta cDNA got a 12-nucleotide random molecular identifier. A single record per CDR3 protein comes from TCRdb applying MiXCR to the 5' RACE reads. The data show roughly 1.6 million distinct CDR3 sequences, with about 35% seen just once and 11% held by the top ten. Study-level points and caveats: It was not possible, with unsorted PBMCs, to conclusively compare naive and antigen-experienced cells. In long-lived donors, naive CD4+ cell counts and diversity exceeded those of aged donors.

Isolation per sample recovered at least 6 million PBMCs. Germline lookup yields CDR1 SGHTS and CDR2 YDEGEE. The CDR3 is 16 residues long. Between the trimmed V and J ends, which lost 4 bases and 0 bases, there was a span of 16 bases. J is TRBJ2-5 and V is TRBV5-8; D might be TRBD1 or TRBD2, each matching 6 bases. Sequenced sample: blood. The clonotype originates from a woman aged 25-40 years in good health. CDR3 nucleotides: TGTGCCAGCAGCCTTGGTCGGGGGCCCCACCAAGAGACCCAGTACTTC. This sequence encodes CASSLGRGPHQETQYF.